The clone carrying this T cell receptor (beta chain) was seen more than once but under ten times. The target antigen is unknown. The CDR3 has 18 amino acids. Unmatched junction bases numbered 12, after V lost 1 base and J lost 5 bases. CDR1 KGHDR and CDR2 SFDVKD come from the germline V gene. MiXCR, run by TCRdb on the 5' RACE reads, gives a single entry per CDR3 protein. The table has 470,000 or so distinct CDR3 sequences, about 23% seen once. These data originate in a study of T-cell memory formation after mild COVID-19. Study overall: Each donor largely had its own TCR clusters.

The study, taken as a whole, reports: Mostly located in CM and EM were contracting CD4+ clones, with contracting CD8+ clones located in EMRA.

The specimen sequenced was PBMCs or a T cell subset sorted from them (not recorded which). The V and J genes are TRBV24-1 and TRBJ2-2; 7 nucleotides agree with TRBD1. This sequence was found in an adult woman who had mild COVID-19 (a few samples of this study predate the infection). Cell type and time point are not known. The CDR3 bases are TGTGCCACCAGTGATTTCGGGCGACAGGGCTTGGCGACCGGGGAGCTGTTTTTT. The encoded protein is CATSDFGRQGLATGELFF.